A selection of T cell receptor beta chains follows, all from one sample in a study of regulatory T cells in long-lasting Graves disease. Via MiXCR, TCRdb re-called the multiplex PCR reads, giving one row per CDR3 protein. The table shows around 360,000 distinct CDR3 sequences, with roughly 15% occurring only once. This same sample was also part of a study on T cells in Graves' hyperthyroidism and ophthalmopathy.

The sequencing used peripheral blood mononuclear cells (PBMCs), collected at new diagnosis, from a patient treated with antithyroid drugs. The receptors were gathered from a woman between 18 and 30 years old with Graves disease. The CDR3 runs from the conserved cysteine through the conserved F or W. The D gene is left open where the match is weak. Clone size is stated in some rows and not others, as once, few, many or a class when expanded.

>TRBV19|TRBD1|TRBJ2-7|many
CASSRGTDSYEQYF
TGTGCCAGTAGTAGAGGGACAGACTCCTACGAGCAGTACTTC
>TRBV10-3|-|TRBJ2-3|many
CAISSSTTDTQYF
TGTGCCATCAGTTCCTCTACCACAGATACGCAGTATTTT
>TRBV7-8|TRBD1|TRBJ1-6|few
CASSLVIGGTLNSPLHF
TGTGCCAGCAGCTTGGTAATAGGGGGCACCCTAAATTCACCCCTCCACTTT
>TRBV6-5|TRBD1|TRBJ2-5|-
CASSYLGQGAPETQYF
TGTGCCAGCAGTTACCTGGGACAGGGGGCGCCGGAGACCCAGTACTTC
>TRBV6-5|TRBD2|TRBJ2-1|few
CASSSKREPYNEQFF
TGTGCCAGCAGTTCCAAGCGGGAGCCCTACAATGAGCAGTTCTTC
>TRBV9|TRBD1|TRBJ1-1|few
CASSVGAGQGSSEAFF
TGTGCCAGCAGCGTAGGGGCAGGACAGGGGTCCTCTGAAGCTTTCTTT
>TRBV28|TRBD1|TRBJ2-7|-
CASSSTGGSSYEQYF
TGTGCCAGCAGTTCGACAGGGGGAAGCTCCTACGAGCAGTACTTC
>TRBV11-2|-|TRBJ1-1|many
CASSFTSTEAFF
TGTGCCAGCAGCTTTACTAGCACTGAAGCTTTCTTT
>TRBV20-1|-|TRBJ2-7|many
CSARDPIRDYEQYF
TGCAGTGCTAGAGATCCGATCAGGGACTACGAGCAGTACTTC
>TRBV6-5|TRBD2|TRBJ2-1|many
CASSYASGGAGEQFF
TGTGCCAGCAGTTACGCTAGCGGGGGGGCTGGTGAGCAGTTCTTC
>TRBV28|TRBD2|TRBJ2-3|many
CASSPRLAGGADTQYF
TGTGCCAGCAGTCCCCGACTAGCGGGAGGCGCAGATACGCAGTATTTT
>TRBV6-2/TRBV6-3|TRBD1|TRBJ1-2|many
CASSYSGQANYGYTF
TGTGCCAGCAGTTACTCGGGACAGGCCAACTATGGCTACACCTTC
>TRBV5-1|-|TRBJ2-7|many
CASSLGHSSYEQYF
TGCGCCAGCAGCTTGGGTCACAGCTCCTACGAGCAGTACTTC
>TRBV15|-|TRBJ2-1|-
CATSRRPLGSNEQFF
TGTGCCACCAGCAGACGACCCCTGGGGAGCAATGAGCAGTTCTTC
>TRBV11-2|TRBD2|TRBJ2-2|many
CASSLVPGGLGSTGELFF
TGTGCCAGCAGCTTAGTCCCCGGGGGACTAGGTAGCACCGGGGAGCTGTTTTTT
>TRBV3-1|TRBD2|TRBJ2-1|many
CASSQDGVTSEVLF
TGTGCCAGCAGCCAAGACGGCGTGACTAGCGAGGTCCTCTTC
>TRBV11-2|TRBD2|TRBJ2-7|many
CASSLGGSSYEQYF
TGTGCCAGCAGCTTGGGCGGGAGCTCCTACGAGCAGTACTTC
>TRBV27|TRBD1|TRBJ2-1|-
CASSPGTGGRNEQFF
TGTGCCAGCAGTCCCGGGACAGGGGGTAGGAATGAGCAGTTCTTC
>TRBV7-9|TRBD1|TRBJ2-3|-
CASSPRDRGPDTQYF
TGTGCCAGCAGCCCCCGGGACAGGGGGCCAGATACGCAGTATTTT
>TRBV12-3/TRBV12-4|-|TRBJ2-2|-
CASSFRLPNTGELFF
TGTGCCAGCAGTTTTCGGCTACCTAACACCGGGGAGCTGTTTTTT
>TRBV27|TRBD1|TRBJ1-2|-
CASSQQGFAYGYTF
TGTGCCAGCAGTCAACAGGGGTTTGCCTATGGCTACACCTTC
>TRBV20-1|-|TRBJ2-1|many
CSARARRLAYNEQFF
TGCAGTGCTAGAGCCCGTCGACTAGCCTACAATGAGCAGTTCTTC
>TRBV5-1|-|TRBJ1-6|-
CASSLEGGPTPLHF
TGCGCCAGCAGCCTGGAGGGGGGGCCCACACCCCTCCACTTT
>TRBV5-8|TRBD2|TRBJ2-7|-
CASGLAGGYEQYF
TGTGCCAGCGGGCTAGCGGGGGGCTACGAGCAGTACTTC
>TRBV12-3/TRBV12-4|-|TRBJ1-4|many
CASSTTLANEKLFF
TGTGCCAGCAGCACGACACTTGCTAATGAAAAACTGTTTTTT
>TRBV6-2/TRBV6-3|TRBD1|TRBJ1-3|-
CASIWLQGTVGSGNTIYF
TGTGCCAGCATCTGGTTACAGGGGACGGTAGGCTCTGGAAACACCATATATTTT
>TRBV10-3|-|TRBJ2-3|-
CASRGQSSSHTQYF
TGTGCCAGCCGAGGTCAGAGCAGCTCCCATACGCAGTATTTT
>TRBV3-1|-|TRBJ1-1|many
CASTSSLNTEAFF
TGTGCCAGCACCTCTAGTCTGAACACTGAAGCTTTCTTT
>TRBV5-1|-|TRBJ2-2|few
CASSTAPTSGTGELFF
TGCGCCAGCAGCACGGCCCCCACCTCTGGTACCGGGGAGCTGTTTTTT
>TRBV9|-|TRBJ1-1|many
CASSTRGGPFTEAFF
TGTGCCAGCAGCACCCGGGGGGGGCCGTTCACTGAAGCTTTCTTT
>TRBV6-1|-|TRBJ1-6|-
CASSEAGPSYNSPLHF
TGTGCCAGCAGTGAAGCTGGGCCGTCATATAATTCACCCCTCCACTTT
>TRBV11-2|TRBD2|TRBJ2-1|-
CASSLERGGSYNEQFF
TGTGCCAGCAGCTTGGAGCGGGGGGGCTCCTACAATGAGCAGTTCTTC
>TRBV6-6|TRBD2|TRBJ2-1|many
CASSYSTSGSGPQFF
TGTGCCAGCAGTTACTCGACCAGCGGGAGCGGTCCGCAGTTCTTC
>TRBV3-1|-|TRBJ1-5|many
CASSRDGQNQPQHF
TGTGCCAGCAGCCGGGACGGACAGAATCAGCCCCAGCATTTT
>TRBV27|-|TRBJ2-3|few
CASSLRADRPSTDTQYF
TGTGCCAGCAGTTTAAGGGCGGACAGACCCTCCACAGATACGCAGTATTTT
>TRBV6-1|-|TRBJ2-5|-
CASSGTVGETQYF
TGTGCCAGCAGTGGGACAGTCGGAGAGACCCAGTACTTC
>TRBV11-2|-|TRBJ2-1|many
CASSLDGYGNSYNEQFF
TGTGCCAGCAGCTTAGATGGGTACGGGAATTCTTACAATGAGCAGTTCTTC
>TRBV5-1|-|TRBJ1-3|many
CASSLERAAGNTIYF
TGCGCCAGCAGCTTGGAACGGGCAGCTGGAAACACCATATATTTT
>TRBV2|-|TRBJ2-3|many
CAKGGTDTQYF
TGTGCCAAGGGGGGAACAGATACGCAGTATTTT
>TRBV3-1|-|TRBJ1-6|-
CASSQVKGNSPLHF
TGTGCCAGCAGCCAAGTCAAAGGAAATTCACCCCTCCACTTT
>TRBV20-1|TRBD1|TRBJ2-7|many
CSAKPGTGRANYEQYF
TGCAGTGCAAAACCCGGGACAGGGCGAGCAAACTACGAGCAGTACTTC
>TRBV10-2|TRBD1|TRBJ2-3|-
CASRTATGGDTQYF
TGCGCCAGCAGGACTGCGACAGGGGGAGATACGCAGTATTTT
>TRBV15|-|TRBJ2-2|-
CATRQGTNTGELFF
TGTGCCACCAGACAGGGAACGAACACCGGGGAGCTGTTTTTT
>TRBV6-1|-|TRBJ1-1|-
CASSEQGLFEAFF
TGTGCCAGCAGCGAGCAGGGACTTTTTGAAGCTTTCTTT
>TRBV19|TRBD2|TRBJ2-3|-
CASRLSSGRADTQYF
TGTGCCAGTAGACTCTCTAGCGGGAGAGCAGATACGCAGTATTTT
>TRBV2|-|TRBJ2-7|many
CASSIGTYEQYF
TGTGCCAGCAGTATCGGTACCTACGAGCAGTACTTC
>TRBV29-1|-|TRBJ1-1|-
CSVGPAEAFF
TGCAGCGTAGGGCCGGCAGAAGCTTTCTTT
>TRBV28|TRBD1|TRBJ1-5|-
CASSLDRASGQPQHF
TGTGCCAGCAGTCTGGACAGGGCCTCTGGGCAGCCCCAGCATTTT
>TRBV7-9|TRBD2|TRBJ2-4|many
CARRYETSGDQAKNIQYF
TGTGCCAGAAGATACGAGACTAGCGGGGATCAGGCCAAAAACATTCAGTACTTC
>TRBV19|-|TRBJ1-5|-
CASRLSGLSPNQPQHF
TGTGCCAGTAGACTATCGGGGCTCAGCCCCAATCAGCCCCAGCATTTT
>TRBV18|TRBD2|TRBJ2-1|-
CASSTPFTAGGPGTSGSTGQFF
TGTGCCAGCTCAACCCCCTTCACAGCGGGGGGTCCGGGGACTAGCGGGAGTACGGGGCAGTTCTTC
>TRBV4-1|-|TRBJ1-5|-
CASSQAPLAGQPQHF
TGCGCCAGCAGCCAGGCACCCCTAGCGGGGCAGCCCCAGCATTTT
>TRBV4-1|-|TRBJ1-5|-
CASSLEGIGRLTTNQPQHF
TGCGCCAGCAGCCTCGAGGGGATAGGGAGATTAACCACCAATCAGCCCCAGCATTTT
>TRBV20-1|-|TRBJ1-1|-
CSARDLGGAVMNTEAFF
TGCAGTGCTAGAGATCTGGGAGGGGCTGTAATGAACACTGAAGCTTTCTTT
>TRBV5-1|-|TRBJ2-1|-
CASSLAGGTQLDEQFF
TGCGCCAGCAGCTTGGCCGGTGGGACACAGCTTGATGAGCAGTTCTTC
>TRBV7-9|TRBD2|TRBJ2-1|few
CASSARLGRGVGGDEQFF
TGTGCCAGCAGCGCCCGGTTGGGGAGGGGCGTCGGAGGTGATGAGCAGTTCTTC
>TRBV2|-|TRBJ2-5|many
CASSEALPYF
TGTGCCAGCAGTGAAGCGTTGCCGTACTTC